This entry lists 17 T cell receptor beta chains sequenced from one sample in a study of PD-1 blockade in classical Hodgkin lymphoma. Using immunoSEQ multiplex PCR, the repertoire was profiled, and TCRdb retains in-frame clones only, with some absent. The repertoire consists of 120,000 to 150,000 clones, with approximately 80% occurring once and the leading ten covering about 9%. No patient escaped relapse after autologous stem cell transplantation, and brentuximab vedotin exposure varied. Sequencing was performed on peripheral blood mononuclear cells (PBMCs), taken before the second cycle of nivolumab. The receptors come from a human donor with classical Hodgkin lymphoma.

The J gene is TRBJ1-2, the V gene TRBV6-6; 9 positions agree with TRBD1. CDR1 is MNHNY and CDR2 is SVGAGI in the germline V gene (reference sequence). The V gene end was trimmed by 8 bases and the J gene end by 4 bases; junction bases not matched to a gene: 2. This CDR3 contains 12 residues. The chain's CDR3 is CASGDRVYGYTF. CDR3 DNA: TGTGCCAGCGGGGACAGGGTCTATGGCTACACCTTC.

This clone appeared a single time. The CDR3: CASSLNTGELFF. CDR3 DNA: TGTGCCAGCAGCCTAAACACCGGGGAGCTGTTTTTT. The chain couples TRBV13 to TRBJ2-2; D is undetermined. Germline CDR1 and CDR2: PRHDT and FYEKMQ (reference sequence). The V and J ends lost 5 bases and 2 bases respectively, with 3 bases between them. This CDR3 has 12 residues.

The J gene is TRBJ2-3, the V gene TRBV5-8, with D tentatively TRBD1 or TRBD2 (6 bases each). Trimming took 3 bases from V and 8 from J, leaving 16 bases between them. From germline, CDR1 is SGHTS and CDR2 YDEGEE. CDR3 length: 14 amino acids. Here the CDR3 DNA reads TGTGCCAGCAGCTGGGGGGCTATCCTGGGTACGCAGTATTTT. Its protein product is CASSWGAILGTQYF. Full variable domain (remainder filled in from reference TRBV5-8 and TRBJ2-3): EAGVTQSPTHLIKTRGQQATLRCSPISGHTSVYWYQQALGLGLQFLLWYDEGEERNRGNFPPRFSGRQFPNYSSELNVNALELEDSALYLCASSWGAILGTQYFGPGTRLTVL.

The rearrangement uses TRBV5-6 and TRBJ1-1; 8 bases fit TRBD1. Losses at the gene ends were 0 bases for V and 8 bases for J; bases not matched to a gene: 9. Germline lookup yields CDR1 SGHDT and CDR2 YYEEEE. The CDR3 is made up of 15 amino acids. The CDR3 bases are TGTGCCAGCAGCTTGGGGACAGGGTATTCGGCGGAAGCTTTCTTT. This sequence encodes CASSLGTGYSAEAFF.

The chain recombines TRBV4-1 with TRBJ2-7, with a weak D call TRBD2 (6 bases). The length of the CDR3 is 18 residues. Germline loops: CDR1 MGHRA, CDR2 YSYEKL. Trimming removed 2 bases from V and 4 bases from J, with 24 bases in between. The CDR3 sequence: CASSQMPGGMGPLYEQYF. CDR3 DNA sequence: TGCGCCAGCAGCCAAATGCCCGGCGGGATGGGGCCGCTTTACGAGCAGTACTTC.

The rearrangement links TRBV6-6 to TRBJ2-5, with D perhaps matching TRBD2 (5 bases). This CDR3 region has 14 residues. Germline CDR1 MNHNY, CDR2 SVGAGI (reference sequence). Trimming cost V 5 bases and J 2 bases, with 12 bases left between them. CDR3 region: CASSRAERQETQYF. CDR3 in DNA: TGTGCCAGCAGTCGCGCCGAGCGGCAAGAGACCCAGTACTTC.

This clone occurred a few times. This chain joins TRBV9 and TRBJ2-7, with D perhaps assigned TRBD1 or TRBD2 (5 bases each). Germline loops: CDR1 SGDLS, CDR2 YYNGEE. The CDR3 is made up of 14 amino acids. The ends were cut back, 4 bases at V and 3 bases at J, with 14 bases in the middle. The CDR3: CASSLVGRHYEQYF. The CDR3 DNA is TGTGCCAGCAGCTTGGTGGGACGGCACTACGAGCAGTACTTC.

This clone has a single count. This chain connects TRBV28 to TRBJ1-1, with 9 bases fitting TRBD1. Germline values: CDR1 MDHEN, CDR2 SYDVKM. With V trimmed by 5 bases and J by 4 bases, 5 bases remained unmatched. This CDR3 spans 14 amino acids. The CDR3 spells CASSRQGQGTEAFF. Here the CDR3 DNA reads TGTGCCAGCAGTAGACAGGGACAGGGCACTGAAGCTTTCTTT.

The table lists this clone with a count of one. The genes are TRBV6-6 and TRBJ2-5; the match to TRBD1 covers 9 bases. Trimming at V came to 6 bases and at J to 5 bases, leaving 10 bases not matched to a gene. Germline lookup yields CDR1 MNHNY and CDR2 SVGAGI (reference sequence). The CDR3 length is 15 residues. The chain's CDR3 is CASRGRTGQGETQYF. The CDR3 DNA is TGTGCCAGCAGGGGTCGGACGGGACAGGGTGAGACCCAGTACTTC.

This chain links TRBV28 with TRBJ2-2; no firm D call. CDR1 is MDHEN and CDR2 is SYDVKM in the germline V gene. Trimming took 5 bases from V and 7 from J, leaving 11 bases between them. The CDR3 length is 13 residues. In DNA, the CDR3 is TGTGCCAGCAGTCTTACATATGGCGGGGAGCTGTTTTTT. As protein: CASSLTYGGELFF.

The chain links TRBV5-1 to TRBJ1-4; a possible D gene is TRBD1 (5 bases). Looked up from germline, CDR1 is SGHRS and CDR2 is YFSETQ. The CDR3 extends over 17 amino acids. The ends were cut back, 2 bases at V and 3 bases at J, with 17 bases in the middle. The CDR3 loop reads CASSFGWGTGANEKLFF. The CDR3 DNA is TGCGCCAGCAGCTTCGGGTGGGGGACCGGGGCTAATGAAAAACTGTTTTTT.

This chain joins TRBV27 and TRBJ2-1; D gene uncertain. The CDR3 loop spans 12 amino acids. The germline V gene has CDR1 MNHEY and CDR2 SMNVEV (reference sequence). V dropped 5 bases and J dropped 5 bases, with 7 bases sitting between them. The CDR3 nucleotides read TGTGCCAGCAGTGACCCAAACAATGAGCAGTTCTTC. Translated: CASSDPNNEQFF.

The V and J genes are TRBV27 and TRBJ2-3; D remains unclear. In germline, CDR1 is MNHEY, CDR2 SMNVEV (reference sequence). The V end lost 8 bases, the J end lost 2 bases, and 14 bases lay between the germline ends. There are 14 residues in the CDR3. The CDR3 sequence is CASGSPLFTDTQYF. The CDR3 DNA sequence: TGTGCCAGCGGATCTCCCCTTTTCACAGATACGCAGTATTTT.

The chain links TRBV7-2 to TRBJ1-6; the D is unclear. Looked up from germline, CDR1 is SGHTA and CDR2 is FQGNSA. This CDR3 is built from 13 residues. V lost 3 bases and J 9 bases, leaving 9 bases between the germline ends. The DNA of the CDR3 is TGTGCCAGCAGCTTCAGGCAGGCTTCACCCCTCCACTTT. Its translation: CASSFRQASPLHF.

V is TRBV19 and J is TRBJ1-4; D perhaps matches TRBD1 (6 bases). The V gene lost 6 bases and the J gene lost 6 bases, with 11 bases spanning the gap. The CDR3 extends over 13 amino acids. CDR1 and CDR2 (germline): LNHDA, SQIVND (reference sequence). This chain's CDR3 is CASRISGDEKLFF. The CDR3 nucleotides read TGTGCCAGTAGGATCTCAGGGGATGAAAAACTGTTTTTT.

The rearrangement joins TRBV7-8 to TRBJ2-1; 14 nucleotides match TRBD2. This CDR3 region has 17 residues. Germline CDR1 reads SGHVS; CDR2 reads FQNEAQ. J was trimmed by 6 bases and V by 5 bases; bases with no gene match: 9. The CDR3 DNA reads as TGTGCCAGCAGCCAGGGACTAGCGGGAGCGATCCGCAATGAGCAGTTCTTC. Translated, it gives CASSQGLAGAIRNEQFF.

This rearrangement joins TRBV19 to TRBJ2-1, with 10 positions matching TRBD2. V was clipped by 5 bases and J by 1 base; unmatched bases: 8. CDR3 length: 17 residues. Germline assignment: CDR1 LNHDA and CDR2 SQIVND (reference sequence). The CDR3 is CASSLTSGTLSYNEQFF. The CDR3 nucleotides read TGTGCCAGTAGTTTAACTAGCGGGACGCTGTCCTACAATGAGCAGTTCTTC. The whole variable domain, remainder taken from reference TRBV19 and TRBJ2-1, is DGGITQSPKYLFRKEGQNVTLSCEQNLNHDAMYWYRQDPGQGLRLIYYSQIVNDFQKGDIAEGYSVSREKKESFPLTVTSAQKNPTAFYLCASSLTSGTLSYNEQFFGPGTRLTVL.